The entry that follows covers one T cell receptor beta chain sequence. The data originate from a study of blood T cell repertoires in COVID-19. Looking at the study overall: COVID-19 samples from acute and convalescent phases originated in the United States, Italy and Spain. In each case, the material was cDNA or gDNA derived from T cells, B-cell-depleted T cells, or PBMCs.

Methods used by the authors: Researchers report that nucleated cell counts were estimated from reference gene primer amplification. Assay: immunoSEQ multiplex PCR; the TCRdb copy retains only in-frame clones and omits some. D and trimming come from the DNA, and the V and J calls and clone size come from that table. The sample includes about 190,000 clones, 90% of them seen just once. The CDR3 consists of 15 residues. Germline V gene sequence: CDR1 SNHLY, CDR2 FYNNEI. Trimming removed 6 bases from V and 4 bases from J; junction bases left unmatched: 3. The chain has TRBV2 and TRBJ2-2; 12 bases are shared with TRBD2. The clonotype was recovered from a man aged 50 to 60 with acute or convalescent COVID-19. Input material: peripheral blood. CDR3: CASSLTSGSTGELFF. For the CDR3, the DNA is TGTGCCAGCAGCCTGACTAGCGGGAGCACCGGGGAGCTGTTTTTT.